The next 11 T cell receptor beta chains were all read from a single sample in a study of T cells in Graves' hyperthyroidism and ophthalmopathy. TCR beta CDR3 regions were amplified from RNA. TCR CDR3 underwent first-round RT-PCR with the HTBI primer set. TCRdb used MiXCR to reprocess the multiplex PCR reads, holding one entry per CDR3 protein. Counted here are approximately 560,000 distinct CDR3 sequences, approximately 14% occurring once; the ten biggest clones make up roughly 6.6%. Sample: blood. These receptors came from a woman in her 30s with Graves' hyperthyroidism.

This clonotype appeared many times. The chain employs TRBV5-1 and TRBJ2-1; the match to TRBD2 covers 8 bases. With 4 bases clipped from V and 10 bases from J, the junction kept 4 bases outside the gene matches. CDR3 length equals 12 residues. Germline CDR1 and CDR2: SGHRS and YFSETQ. The CDR3 spells CASSRGGWEQFF. The CDR3 DNA sequence: TGCGCCAGCAGCCGCGGGGGGTGGGAGCAGTTCTTC.

This chain connects TRBV2 to TRBJ1-1; D remains unclear. Trimming cost V 1 base and J 5 bases, with 8 bases left between them. Germline V gives CDR1 SNHLY, CDR2 FYNNEI. The CDR3 sequence is 13 residues long. CDR3 nucleotide sequence: TGTGCCAGCAGTGAAGGGTTGAGGACTGAAGCTTTCTTT. This gives the protein CASSEGLRTEAFF.

This clonotype was found many times. The rearrangement joins TRBV6-5 to TRBJ2-1; D possibly uses TRBD1 or TRBD2 (5 bases each). Per germline, CDR1 MNHEY and CDR2 SVGAGI. The CDR3 runs to 17 residues. V was shortened by 2 bases and J by 1 base, with 15 bases between the two germline ends. The CDR3 region is CASSYGGSRPSYNEQFF. CDR3 bases: TGTGCCAGCAGTTACGGGGGTTCGAGGCCTTCCTACAATGAGCAGTTCTTC.

This clonotype was counted ten times or more. The gene calls are TRBV6-1 and TRBJ2-3; 7 bases are shared with TRBD2. J gave up 2 bases and V 6 bases, and 8 bases lay outside the gene matches. The CDR3 is 15 residues long. The germline gives CDR1 MNHNS, CDR2 SASEGT. The CDR3 nucleotides are TGTGCCAGCAGAGCGGGGCGGGGAGACACAGATACGCAGTATTTT. Translating gives CASRAGRGDTDTQYF.

This clonotype came up many times. The chain joins TRBV5-6 to TRBJ2-3; TRBD2 matches at 11 bases. V was clipped by 3 bases and J by 4 bases; unmatched bases: 7. Looked up from germline, CDR1 is SGHDT and CDR2 is YYEEEE. This CDR3 region has 16 residues. The CDR3 DNA is TGTGCCAGCAGCTCGCTGACTAGCGGGAACGCAGATACGCAGTATTTT. Amino acid sequence: CASSSLTSGNADTQYF.

Ten or more counts support this clonotype. The chain uses TRBV29-1 and TRBJ2-7; 11 positions match TRBD2. Germline CDR1 is SQVTM and CDR2 is ANQGSEA. Trimming removed 3 bases from V and 5 bases from J; junction bases left unmatched: 6. This CDR3 is 14 amino acids long. CDR3 amino acids: CSVEPSGRPDEQYF. The CDR3 DNA sequence: TGCAGCGTTGAGCCTAGCGGGAGGCCTGACGAGCAGTACTTC.

V is TRBV20-1 and J is TRBJ2-1; TRBD2 agrees at 9 bases. The germline gives CDR1 DFQATT, CDR2 SNEGSKA (reference sequence). J gave up 0 bases and V 0 bases, and 3 bases lay outside the gene matches. There are 16 residues in the CDR3. The CDR3: CSARETSGSSYNEQFF. The DNA of the CDR3 is TGCAGTGCTAGAGAGACTAGCGGCAGCTCCTACAATGAGCAGTTCTTC.

V is TRBV7-2 and J is TRBJ1-1; no clear D. Trimming removed 5 bases from V and 5 bases from J, with 12 bases in between. The V gene's germline CDR1 is SGHTA and CDR2 FQGNSA. CDR3 size: 13 residues. The CDR3 DNA follows: TGTGCCAGCAGCCTACGGGCAGTTACTGAAGCTTTCTTT. Translating gives CASSLRAVTEAFF.

This clonotype was seen many times. The rearrangement links TRBV2 to TRBJ2-1, with 7 positions matching TRBD1. The CDR3 loop spans 15 amino acids. CDR1 is SNHLY, CDR2 FYNNEI, per germline. The V and J ends lost 0 bases and 3 bases, in that order; junction bases with no gene match: 2. The CDR3 spells CASSEAGQNYNEQFF. The DNA of the CDR3 is TGTGCCAGCAGTGAAGCGGGACAGAACTACAATGAGCAGTTCTTC.

This clonotype came up many times. The genes are TRBV4-3 and TRBJ2-1; D unclear. V lost 0 bases to trimming and J lost 1 base, with 4 bases between them. Per the germline V gene, CDR1 is LGHNA and CDR2 is YSLEER. The CDR3 loop spans 14 amino acids. The CDR3 DNA reads as TGCGCCAGCAGCCAAGAGGTGTCCTACAATGAGCAGTTCTTC. Protein: CASSQEVSYNEQFF.

The J gene is TRBJ1-2, the V gene TRBV12-3 or TRBV12-4; 8 nucleotides align to TRBD1. The CDR3 runs 16 residues. V lost 6 bases and J lost 7; bases outside the gene matches: 16. DNA for the CDR3: TGTGCCAGCAGCCGACTAGGACAGGGCCCCCGGCTTGGCTACACCTTC. Translating gives CASSRLGQGPRLGYTF.